A selection of T cell receptor beta chains follows, all from one sample in a study of T cell responses to AZD1222 COVID-19 vaccine. Repertoires were generated with immunoSEQ multiplex PCR, while TCRdb's copy carries only in-frame clones and drops some. The sample records some 100,000 clones, about nine tenths being singletons. Sequences were derived from peripheral blood, sampled on day 0 of AZD1222 vaccination. The receptors come from an adult in good health. CDR3s include the opening cysteine and the closing phenylalanine or tryptophan. A D gene is named only where the DNA matches it firmly. Size values are once, few and many counts, or a class for expanded clones, and some rows have none.

V gene,clone size,J gene,D gene,CDR3 protein,CDR3 DNA
TRBV5-6,NA,TRBJ1-2,NA,CASRPAGSYGYTF,TGTGCCAGCAGACCAGCCGGATCCTATGGCTACACCTTC
TRBV6-4,NA,TRBJ1-5,NA,CASSSTLNQPQHF,TGTGCCAGCAGTTCGACACTAAATCAGCCCCAGCATTTT
TRBV14,NA,TRBJ2-7,NA,CASSQDPLSYEQYF,TGTGCCAGCAGCCAAGATCCCCTCTCCTACGAGCAGTACTTC
TRBV6-2/TRBV6-3,NA,TRBJ1-1,NA,CASSYSSRKATTEAFF,TGTGCCAGCAGTTACTCGAGCAGGAAGGCCACCACTGAAGCTTTCTTT
TRBV12-5,NA,TRBJ1-2,NA,CASGLSLQGREGYTF,TGTGCTAGTGGTTTGAGCCTCCAGGGGCGAGAAGGCTACACCTTC
TRBV5-1,NA,TRBJ1-2,TRBD1,CASSLTGEPRNGYTF,TGCGCCAGCAGCTTGACAGGGGAACCCCGTAATGGCTACACCTTC
TRBV28,NA,TRBJ2-7,NA,CATAPPPSYEQYF,TGTGCCACCGCCCCGCCCCCGTCCTACGAGCAGTACTTC
TRBV5-1,NA,TRBJ2-1,NA,CASSSDRPEGGVF,TGCGCCAGCAGCTCCGATCGGCCTGAAGGGGGTGTCTTC
TRBV19,NA,TRBJ2-2,TRBD2,CASRTSGSTGELFF,TGTGCCAGTAGGACTAGCGGGAGCACCGGGGAGCTGTTTTTT
TRBV7-3,NA,TRBJ2-1,NA,CASSLTNEQFF,TGTGCCAGCAGCTTAACAAATGAGCAGTTCTTC
TRBV5-1,few,TRBJ1-2,TRBD1,CASSLVEGASGYTF,TGCGCCAGCAGCTTGGTGGAGGGGGCGAGTGGCTACACCTTC
TRBV10-3,NA,TRBJ2-5,TRBD2,CAIRREGQETQYF,TGTGCCATCAGGCGGGAGGGCCAAGAGACCCAGTACTTC
TRBV6-4,NA,TRBJ1-1,NA,CAGSETPNTEAFF,TGTGCCGGCAGTGAGACACCGAACACTGAAGCTTTCTTT
TRBV2,NA,TRBJ1-2,NA,CASSLLLANYGYTF,TGTGCCAGCAGTCTTCTCCTTGCGAACTATGGCTACACCTTC
TRBV28,NA,TRBJ1-5,NA,CASSSRGPQHF,TGTGCCAGCAGTTCCCGGGGGCCCCAGCATTTT
TRBV28,NA,TRBJ1-6,NA,CASSLFDKDNSPLHF,TGTGCCAGCAGTTTGTTCGACAAGGATAATTCACCCCTCCACTTT
TRBV19,NA,TRBJ1-1,NA,CASSTGPNTEAFF,TGTGCCAGTAGTACCGGGCCGAACACTGAAGCTTTCTTT
TRBV10-3,NA,TRBJ2-3,NA,CAISESGDGPNPHTDTQYF,TGTGCCATCAGTGAGTCTGGCGATGGACCCAATCCACACACAGATACGCAGTATTTT
TRBV10-3,NA,TRBJ2-5,TRBD2,CAISPGLAELQETQYF,TGTGCCATCAGCCCGGGACTAGCGGAACTACAAGAGACCCAGTACTTC
TRBV4-3,NA,TRBJ2-1,NA,CASSQTSGDYNEQFF,TGCGCCAGCAGCCAAACCAGCGGCGACTACAATGAGCAGTTCTTC
TRBV2,NA,TRBJ2-1,TRBD2,CASSEPGLARYNEQFF,TGTGCCAGCAGCGAACCGGGACTAGCGAGGTACAATGAGCAGTTCTTC
TRBV19,NA,TRBJ1-4,NA,CASSIDSPGSTNEKLFF,TGTGCCAGTAGTATTGACAGCCCGGGGAGCACTAATGAAAAACTGTTTTTT
TRBV18,NA,TRBJ1-5,NA,CASSPDNQPQHF,TGTGCCAGCTCACCGGATAATCAGCCCCAGCATTTT
TRBV19,NA,TRBJ2-7,NA,CASSIRSPPYEQYF,TGTGCCAGTAGTATACGGAGTCCACCCTACGAGCAGTACTTC
TRBV27,NA,TRBJ1-5,NA,CASSMKSGNQPQHF,TGTGCCAGCAGTATGAAATCCGGCAATCAGCCCCAGCATTTT
TRBV7-9,NA,TRBJ1-2,TRBD1,CASSFSTGGFLGYTF,TGTGCCAGCAGCTTCTCGACAGGGGGGTTCTTGGGCTACACCTTC
TRBV7-8,NA,TRBJ2-1,NA,CASSPRVARPYNEQFF,TGTGCCAGCAGCCCGCGGGTTGCGCGGCCCTACAATGAGCAGTTCTTC
TRBV6-5,NA,TRBJ1-1,NA,CASRGPRGTEAFF,TGTGCCAGCAGAGGACCCAGAGGGACTGAAGCTTTCTTT
TRBV28,NA,TRBJ2-7,TRBD1,CASSLSTGGRYEQYF,TGTGCCAGCAGTTTATCGACAGGGGGCCGCTACGAGCAGTACTTC
TRBV19,once,TRBJ2-2,NA,CASSPPRYGGNTGELFF,TGTGCCAGTAGTCCACCTAGATATGGGGGGAACACCGGGGAGCTGTTTTTT
TRBV2,NA,TRBJ1-4,NA,CASSRQASNEKLFF,TGTGCCAGCAGCCGACAGGCCTCTAATGAAAAACTGTTTTTT
TRBV5-4,NA,TRBJ1-2,NA,CASSSPTRISSGYGYTF,TGTGCCAGCAGCTCACCGACTCGAATTTCGTCGGGCTATGGCTACACCTTC
TRBV6-1,once,TRBJ2-7,NA,CASSFVKGDEQYF,TGTGCCAGCAGTTTCGTCAAGGGTGACGAGCAGTACTTC
TRBV5-6,NA,TRBJ2-5,TRBD1,CASSLDRGRRETQYF,TGTGCCAGCAGCTTGGACAGGGGGCGCAGAGAGACCCAGTACTTC
TRBV28,NA,TRBJ1-3,NA,CASKTGGINTIYF,TGTGCCAGCAAAACAGGAGGCATAAACACCATATATTTT
TRBV7-6,NA,TRBJ1-1,NA,CASSSLGAEAFF,TGTGCCAGCAGCTCTCTTGGGGCTGAAGCTTTCTTT
TRBV29-1,NA,TRBJ2-3,TRBD2,CSASGGKGTDTQYF,TGCAGCGCATCGGGGGGAAAGGGCACAGATACGCAGTATTTT
TRBV9,NA,TRBJ2-2,TRBD1,CASSSTGGNTGELFF,TGTGCCAGCAGCTCGACAGGGGGGAACACCGGGGAGCTGTTTTTT
TRBV7-2,NA,TRBJ2-1,NA,CASRVPGGMPNEQFF,TGTGCCAGCAGGGTACCTGGCGGGATGCCCAATGAGCAGTTCTTC
TRBV6-2/TRBV6-3,NA,TRBJ2-2,NA,CASSYVFRRDPSTGELFF,TGTGCCAGCAGTTACGTTTTTAGGAGGGACCCATCAACCGGGGAGCTGTTTTTT
TRBV27,few,TRBJ2-7,TRBD1,CASSSRAGTGLEQYF,TGTGCCAGCAGTTCGAGGGCCGGGACAGGGTTAGAGCAGTACTTC
TRBV2,NA,TRBJ2-7,NA,CASSSLSSEQYF,TGTGCCAGCAGTTCCCTCTCGAGCGAGCAGTACTTC
TRBV27,NA,TRBJ1-1,NA,CASSLSPGVTEAFF,TGTGCCAGCAGTTTATCACCAGGGGTCACTGAAGCTTTCTTT
TRBV7-9,few,TRBJ2-7,NA,CASSLSGPHEQYF,TGTGCCAGCAGCTTATCGGGTCCCCACGAGCAGTACTTC
TRBV7-8,NA,TRBJ2-1,TRBD2,CASSLGVGGSEQFF,TGTGCCAGCAGCTTAGGTGTAGGCGGGAGTGAGCAGTTCTTC